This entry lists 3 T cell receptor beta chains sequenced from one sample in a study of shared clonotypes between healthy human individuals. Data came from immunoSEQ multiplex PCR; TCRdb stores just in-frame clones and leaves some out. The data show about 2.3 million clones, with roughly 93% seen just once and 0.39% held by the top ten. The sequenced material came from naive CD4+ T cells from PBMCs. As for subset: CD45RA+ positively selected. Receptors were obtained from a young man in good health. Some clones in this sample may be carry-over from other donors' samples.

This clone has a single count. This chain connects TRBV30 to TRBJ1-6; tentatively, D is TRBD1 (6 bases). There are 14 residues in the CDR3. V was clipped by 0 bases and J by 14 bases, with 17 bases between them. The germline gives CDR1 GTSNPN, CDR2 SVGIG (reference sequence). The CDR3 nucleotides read TGTGCCTGGAGTGTGGGGACACCCCTTGGGTCCCTCCACTTT. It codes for CAWSVGTPLGSLHF.

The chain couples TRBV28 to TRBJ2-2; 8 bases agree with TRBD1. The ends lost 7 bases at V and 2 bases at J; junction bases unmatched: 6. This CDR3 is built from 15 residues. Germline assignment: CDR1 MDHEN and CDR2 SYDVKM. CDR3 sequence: CASTLGTGNTGELFF. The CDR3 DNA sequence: TGTGCCAGCACCCTAGGGACAGGAAACACCGGGGAGCTGTTTTTT.

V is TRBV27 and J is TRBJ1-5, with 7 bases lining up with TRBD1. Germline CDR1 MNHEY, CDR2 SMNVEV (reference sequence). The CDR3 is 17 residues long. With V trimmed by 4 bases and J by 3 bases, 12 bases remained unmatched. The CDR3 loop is CASSSTGDPWDNQPQHF. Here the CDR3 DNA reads TGTGCCAGCAGTTCCACAGGGGACCCATGGGACAATCAGCCCCAGCATTTT.